Shown below are 7 T cell receptor beta chains from a single sample sequenced in a study of metastatic and nonmetastatic thyroid tumors. Through MiXCR, TCRdb re-clonotyped the PCR reads. This repertoire shows some 18,000 clones, 34% found once; its top ten account for 10%. Thyroid surgery was preceded by no treatment in any patient. Sequencing was performed on tumor tissue. All receptors derive from a male donor with papillary thyroid cancer or a benign thyroid nodule (not recorded which). Some clones in this sample may be carry-over from other donors' samples.

The chain links TRBV7-8 to TRBJ1-5, with no clear D. Per germline, CDR1 SGHVS and CDR2 FQNEAQ. Trimming shortened V by 1 base and J by 0 bases, and 4 bases separated the two germline ends. The CDR3 has 14 residues. In DNA, the CDR3 is TGTGCCAGCAGCTTAGGAGTTAGCAATCAGCCCCAGCATTTT. Encoded protein: CASSLGVSNQPQHF.

With regard to this clone: A clone one base away is much larger, so this may be a read error. The V call is TRBV20-1, the J call TRBJ1-1; D remains ambiguous. Trimming took 0 bases from V and 2 from J, leaving 7 bases between them. Germline CDR1 DFQATT, CDR2 SNEGSKA (reference sequence). CDR3 size: 13 residues. The CDR3 here is CSARDGINTEAFF. DNA for the CDR3: TGCAGTGCTAGAGATGGGATTAACACTGAAGCTTTCTTT.

The chain recombines TRBV7-8 with TRBJ1-2, with D possibly matching TRBD1 (5 bases). With 5 bases removed from V and 3 bases from J, the gap between germline ends came to 13 bases. This CDR3 is 14 amino acids long. CDR1 SGHVS and CDR2 FQNEAQ come from the germline V gene. CDR3 amino acids: CASSSRGPDYGYTF. The CDR3 DNA reads as TGTGCCAGCAGCAGCCGGGGCCCGGACTATGGCTACACCTTC.

The chain combines TRBV12-3 or TRBV12-4 with TRBJ2-1; 7 bases align to TRBD2. This CDR3 has 16 amino acids. J gave up 10 bases and V 7 bases, and 19 bases lay outside the gene matches. CDR3 loop: CASKGPRASGIIEQFF. The CDR3 DNA is TGTGCCAGCAAAGGCCCGCGGGCTAGCGGCATTATAGAGCAGTTCTTC.

The CDR3 region is CSATRIGSCEQYF. CDR3 DNA: TGCAGTGCTACCCGTATCGGGAGTTGTGAGCAGTACTTC. The rearrangement links TRBV20-1 to TRBJ2-7, with a tentative D call TRBD2 (6 bases). The germline gives CDR1 DFQATT, CDR2 SNEGSKA (reference sequence). Trimming cost V 4 bases and J 7 bases, with 17 bases left between them. The CDR3 has 13 amino acids.

J is TRBJ1-5 and V is TRBV20-1, with no clear D. The CDR3 runs 17 residues. Germline CDR1 DFQATT, CDR2 SNEGSKA (reference sequence). Trimming removed 5 bases at V and 1 base at J, with 21 bases between. The CDR3 bases are TGCAGTGCTGGAAGAGGTCCGAAGGGAGGAAGCAATCAGCCCCAGCATTTT. Translating gives CSAGRGPKGGSNQPQHF.

This clone was counted a few times. The chain joins TRBV6-2 or TRBV6-3 to TRBJ1-6; D perhaps matches TRBD1 (5 bases). The V gene lost 0 bases and the J gene lost 8 bases, with 11 bases spanning the gap. Germline V gives CDR1 MNHEY, CDR2 SVGEGT. The CDR3 covers 15 residues. The CDR3: CASSYSVRDYSPLHF. As DNA, the CDR3 is TGTGCCAGCAGTTACTCGGTCAGGGATTATTCACCCCTCCACTTT.